This TCR beta chain derives from a study of spatial heterogeneity in lung cancer. Across the whole study: At a median of around two years after resection, follow-up PBMC samples were sequenced when available. The study consistently detected more beta-chain than alpha-chain sequences. The library had UMIs, and each TCR and UMI pair averaged more than ten raw reads.

This clonotype was detected a few times. The antigen remains unidentified. Study findings and constraints: Ubiquitous expanded tumor TCRs appeared in blood more at resection than follow-up.

TCRdb re-derived calls from the 5' RACE reads in MiXCR, one entry per CDR3 protein. The table records some 110,000 distinct CDR3 sequences, roughly an eighth of them present only once. V lost 0 bases and J 3 bases, leaving 7 bases between the germline ends. Germline V gene data show CDR1 as SGHRS and CDR2 as YFSETQ. The CDR3 contains 13 residues. Time point reported: blood at routine non-recurrence follow-up after resection. No cells were sorted before sequencing. The whole RNA sequenced was extracted from tumor, nontumor lung or frozen PBMC. This TCR derives from a male donor with early-stage non-small cell lung cancer. The chain couples TRBV5-1 to TRBJ2-7, with D uncertain. Sequencing was performed on PBMCs, taken at follow-up. The CDR3 DNA is TGCGCCAGCAGCTTGGACACCTACTACGAGCAGTACTTC. As protein: CASSLDTYYEQYF.